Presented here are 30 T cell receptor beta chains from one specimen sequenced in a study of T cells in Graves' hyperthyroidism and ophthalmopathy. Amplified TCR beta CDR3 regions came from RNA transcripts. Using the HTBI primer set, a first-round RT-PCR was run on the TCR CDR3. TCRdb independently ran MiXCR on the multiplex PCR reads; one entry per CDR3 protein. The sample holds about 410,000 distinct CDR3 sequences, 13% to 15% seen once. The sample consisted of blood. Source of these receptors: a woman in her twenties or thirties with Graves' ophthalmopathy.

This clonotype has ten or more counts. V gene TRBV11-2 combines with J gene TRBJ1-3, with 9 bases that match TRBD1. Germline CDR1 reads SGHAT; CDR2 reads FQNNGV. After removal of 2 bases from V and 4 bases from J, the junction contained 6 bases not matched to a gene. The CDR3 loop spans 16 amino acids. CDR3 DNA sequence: TGTGCCAGCAGCTTATGGCTCGGGACAGGGGGAAACACCATATATTTT. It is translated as CASSLWLGTGGNTIYF.

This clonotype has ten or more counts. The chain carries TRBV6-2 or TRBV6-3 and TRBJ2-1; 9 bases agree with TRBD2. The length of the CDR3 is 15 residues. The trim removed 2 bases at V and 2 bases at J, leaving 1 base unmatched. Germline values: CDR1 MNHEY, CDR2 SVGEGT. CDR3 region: CASSYAGGAYNEQFF. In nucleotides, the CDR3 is TGTGCCAGCAGTTACGCGGGAGGGGCCTACAATGAGCAGTTCTTC.

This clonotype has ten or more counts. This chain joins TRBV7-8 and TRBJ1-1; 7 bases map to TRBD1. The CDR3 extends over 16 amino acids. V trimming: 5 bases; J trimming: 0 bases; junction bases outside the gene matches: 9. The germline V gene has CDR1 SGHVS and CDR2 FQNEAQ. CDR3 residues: CASSKVDRLVNTEAFF. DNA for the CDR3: TGTGCCAGCAGCAAAGTGGACAGGCTAGTGAACACTGAAGCTTTCTTT.

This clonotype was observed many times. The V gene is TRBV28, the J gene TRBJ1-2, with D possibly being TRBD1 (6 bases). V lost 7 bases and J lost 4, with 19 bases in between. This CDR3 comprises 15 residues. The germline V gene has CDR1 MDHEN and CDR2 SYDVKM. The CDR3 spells CASIGEHRAPYGYTF. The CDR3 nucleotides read TGTGCCAGCATTGGGGAACACAGGGCCCCCTATGGCTACACCTTC.

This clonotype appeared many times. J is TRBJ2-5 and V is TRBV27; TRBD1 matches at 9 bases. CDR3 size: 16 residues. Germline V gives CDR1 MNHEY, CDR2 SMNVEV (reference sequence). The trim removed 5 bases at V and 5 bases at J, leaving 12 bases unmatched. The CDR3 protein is CASSPEDRGGLETQYF. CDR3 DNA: TGTGCCAGCAGTCCCGAGGACAGGGGAGGTTTGGAGACCCAGTACTTC.

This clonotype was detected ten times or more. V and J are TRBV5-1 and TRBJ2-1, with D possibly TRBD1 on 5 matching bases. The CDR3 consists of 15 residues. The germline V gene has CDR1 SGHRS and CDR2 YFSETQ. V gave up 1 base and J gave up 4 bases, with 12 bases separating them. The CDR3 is CASSLRGGQYNEQFF. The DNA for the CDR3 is TGCGCCAGCAGCTTGAGGGGTGGCCAGTACAATGAGCAGTTCTTC.

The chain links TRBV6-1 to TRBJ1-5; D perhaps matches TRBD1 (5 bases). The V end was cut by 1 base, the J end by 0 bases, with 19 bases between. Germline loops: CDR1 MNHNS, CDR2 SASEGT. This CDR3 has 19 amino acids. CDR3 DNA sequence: TGTGCCAGCAGTGAAGTCATGGGACGGCTGGCGGATAGCAATCAGCCCCAGCATTTT. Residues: CASSEVMGRLADSNQPQHF.

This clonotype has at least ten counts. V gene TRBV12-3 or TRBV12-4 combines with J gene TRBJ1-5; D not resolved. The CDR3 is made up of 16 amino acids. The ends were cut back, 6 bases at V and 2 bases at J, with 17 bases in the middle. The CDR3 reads CASSPPGPIRNQPQHF. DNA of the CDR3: TGTGCCAGCAGCCCCCCCGGGCCGATACGCAATCAGCCCCAGCATTTT.

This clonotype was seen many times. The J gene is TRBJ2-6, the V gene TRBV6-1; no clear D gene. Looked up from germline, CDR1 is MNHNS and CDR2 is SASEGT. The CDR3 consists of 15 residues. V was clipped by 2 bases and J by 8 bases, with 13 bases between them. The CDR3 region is CASSEIRRNTNVLTF. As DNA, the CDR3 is TGTGCCAGCAGTGAAATTAGACGAAATACCAACGTCCTGACTTTC.

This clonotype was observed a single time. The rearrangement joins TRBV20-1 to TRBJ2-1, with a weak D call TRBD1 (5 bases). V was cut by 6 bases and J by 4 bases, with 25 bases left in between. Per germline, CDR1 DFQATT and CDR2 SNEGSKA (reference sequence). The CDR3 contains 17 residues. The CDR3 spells CSARPRDSKLPYNEQFF. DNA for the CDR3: TGCAGTGCCAGACCCAGGGATTCCAAGTTACCGTACAATGAGCAGTTCTTC.

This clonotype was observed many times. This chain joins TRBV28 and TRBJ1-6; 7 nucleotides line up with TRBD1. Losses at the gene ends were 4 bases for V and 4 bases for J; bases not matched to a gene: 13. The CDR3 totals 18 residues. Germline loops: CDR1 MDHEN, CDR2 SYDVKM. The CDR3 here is CASSSQGTDPFYNSPLHF. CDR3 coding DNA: TGTGCCAGCAGTTCCCAAGGGACAGATCCCTTTTATAATTCACCCCTCCACTTT.

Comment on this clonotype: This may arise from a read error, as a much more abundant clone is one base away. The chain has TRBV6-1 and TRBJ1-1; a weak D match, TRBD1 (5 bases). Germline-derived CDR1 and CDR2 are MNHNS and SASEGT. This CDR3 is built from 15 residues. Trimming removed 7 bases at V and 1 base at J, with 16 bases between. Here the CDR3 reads CASTNLQVSNTEAFF. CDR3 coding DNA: TGTGCCAGCACCAACCTACAGGTCTCGAACACTGAAGCTTTCTTT.

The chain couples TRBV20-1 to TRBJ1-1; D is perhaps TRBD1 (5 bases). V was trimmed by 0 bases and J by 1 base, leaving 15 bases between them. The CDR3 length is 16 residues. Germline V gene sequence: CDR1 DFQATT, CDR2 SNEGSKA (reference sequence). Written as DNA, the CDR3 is TGCAGTGCTAGAGATGGGCGTTCTGGACAGAACACTGAAGCTTTCTTT. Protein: CSARDGRSGQNTEAFF.

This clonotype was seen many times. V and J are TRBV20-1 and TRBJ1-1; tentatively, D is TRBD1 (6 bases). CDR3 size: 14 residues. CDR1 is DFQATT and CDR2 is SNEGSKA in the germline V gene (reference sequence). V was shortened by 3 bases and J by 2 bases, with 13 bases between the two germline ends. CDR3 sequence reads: CSASIRDINTEAFF. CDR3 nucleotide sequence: TGCAGTGCTAGTATCAGGGACATCAACACTGAAGCTTTCTTT.

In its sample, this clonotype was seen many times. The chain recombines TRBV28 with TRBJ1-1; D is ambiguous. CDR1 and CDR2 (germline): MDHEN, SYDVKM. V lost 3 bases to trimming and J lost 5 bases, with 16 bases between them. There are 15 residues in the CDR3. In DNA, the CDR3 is TGTGCCAGCAGTTTTTTTGTGGGTGGGGTAACTGAAGCTTTCTTT. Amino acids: CASSFFVGGVTEAFF.

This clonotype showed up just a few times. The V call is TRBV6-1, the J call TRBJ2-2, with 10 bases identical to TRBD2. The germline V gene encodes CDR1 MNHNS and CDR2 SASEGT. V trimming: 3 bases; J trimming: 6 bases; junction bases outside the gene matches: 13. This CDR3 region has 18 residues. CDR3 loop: CASSDPAGGAVYPGELFF. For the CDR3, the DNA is TGTGCCAGCAGTGACCCAGCGGGGGGGGCCGTTTATCCCGGGGAGCTGTTTTTT.

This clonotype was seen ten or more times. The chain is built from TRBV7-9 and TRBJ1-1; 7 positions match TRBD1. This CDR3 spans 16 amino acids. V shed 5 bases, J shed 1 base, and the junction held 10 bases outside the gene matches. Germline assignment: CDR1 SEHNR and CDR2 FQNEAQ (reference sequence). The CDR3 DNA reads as TGTGCCAGCAGCCGTCCAGCCACAGGGGCGAACACTGAAGCTTTCTTT. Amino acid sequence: CASSRPATGANTEAFF.

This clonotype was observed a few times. The CDR3 region is CSATSLGRDTEAFF. Here the CDR3 DNA reads TGCAGTGCTACCTCATTGGGGAGGGACACTGAAGCTTTCTTT. The rearrangement uses TRBV20-1 and TRBJ1-1; D remains unclear. This CDR3 is built from 14 residues. Germline CDR1 and CDR2: DFQATT and SNEGSKA (reference sequence). V was cut by 4 bases and J by 3 bases, with 15 bases left in between.

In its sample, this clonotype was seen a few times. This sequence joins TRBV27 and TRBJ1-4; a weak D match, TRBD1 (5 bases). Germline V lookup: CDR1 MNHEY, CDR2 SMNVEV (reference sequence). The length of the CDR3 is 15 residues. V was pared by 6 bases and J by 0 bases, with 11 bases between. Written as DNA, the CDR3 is TGTGCCAGCAGGCCACACAGGACAACTAATGAAAAACTGTTTTTT. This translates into CASRPHRTTNEKLFF. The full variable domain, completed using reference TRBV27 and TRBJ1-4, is EAQVTQNPRYLITVTGKKLTVTCSQNMNHEYMSWYRQDPGLGLRQIYYSMNVEVTDKGDVPEGYKVSRKEKRNFPLILESPSPNQTSLYFCASRPHRTTNEKLFFGSGTQLSVL.

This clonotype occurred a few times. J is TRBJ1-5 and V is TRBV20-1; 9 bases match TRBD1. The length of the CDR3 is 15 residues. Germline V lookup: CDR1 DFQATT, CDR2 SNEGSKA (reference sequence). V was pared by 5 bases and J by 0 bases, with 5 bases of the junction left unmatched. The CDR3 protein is CSAAGTGHSNQPQHF. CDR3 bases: TGCAGTGCTGCCGGGACAGGGCATAGCAATCAGCCCCAGCATTTT.

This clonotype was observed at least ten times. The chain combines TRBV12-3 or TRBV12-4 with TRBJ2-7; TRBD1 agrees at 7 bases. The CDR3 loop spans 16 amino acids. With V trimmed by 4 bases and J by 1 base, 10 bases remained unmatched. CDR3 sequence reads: CASSSSPGDSSYEQYF. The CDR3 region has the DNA TGTGCCAGCAGTTCCTCCCCTGGGGACAGTTCCTACGAGCAGTACTTC.

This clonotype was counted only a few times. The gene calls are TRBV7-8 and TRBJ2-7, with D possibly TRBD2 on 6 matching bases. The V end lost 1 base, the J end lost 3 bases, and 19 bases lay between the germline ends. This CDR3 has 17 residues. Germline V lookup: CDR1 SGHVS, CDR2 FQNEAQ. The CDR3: CASSLVSGGAKLYEQYF. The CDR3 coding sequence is TGTGCCAGCAGCTTAGTCTCCGGCGGGGCGAAGCTCTACGAGCAGTACTTC.

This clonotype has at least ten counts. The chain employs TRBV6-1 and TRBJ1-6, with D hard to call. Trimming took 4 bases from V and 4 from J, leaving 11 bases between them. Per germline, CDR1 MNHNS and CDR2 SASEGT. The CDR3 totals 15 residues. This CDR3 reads CASSAGEWYNSPLHF. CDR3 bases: TGTGCCAGCAGTGCCGGTGAATGGTATAATTCACCCCTCCACTTT.

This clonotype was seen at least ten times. Here the CDR3 DNA reads TGTGCCAGCAGCGTAGCCCCCGGGACAGGGGTAATTGGGGAGCTGTTTTTT. Translated, it gives CASSVAPGTGVIGELFF. This chain connects TRBV9 to TRBJ2-2, with 10 bases fitting TRBD1. The V gene end was trimmed by 0 bases and the J gene end by 8 bases; junction bases not matched to a gene: 10. CDR3 size: 17 residues. Looked up from germline, CDR1 is SGDLS and CDR2 is YYNGEE. Based on the CDR3 plus reference TRBV9 and TRBJ2-2, the full variable domain is DSGVTQTPKHLITATGQRVTLRCSPRSGDLSVYWYQQSLDQGLQFLIQYYNGEERAKGNILERFSAQQFPDLHSELNLSSLELGDSALYFCASSVAPGTGVIGELFFGEGSRLTVL.

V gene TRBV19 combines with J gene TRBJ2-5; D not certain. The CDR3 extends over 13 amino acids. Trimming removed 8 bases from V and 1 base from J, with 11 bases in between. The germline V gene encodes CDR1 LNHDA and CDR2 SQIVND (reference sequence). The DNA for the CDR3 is TGTGCCAGTGCGACTGACTTCCAAGAGACCCAGTACTTC. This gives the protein CASATDFQETQYF.

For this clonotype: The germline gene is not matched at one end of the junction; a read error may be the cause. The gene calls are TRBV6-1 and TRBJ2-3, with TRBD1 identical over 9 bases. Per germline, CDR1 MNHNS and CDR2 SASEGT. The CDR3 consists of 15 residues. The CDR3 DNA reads TGTGCCAGCAGGGAAGGACAGGGGAGCACAGATACGCAGTATTTT. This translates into CASREGQGSTDTQYF.

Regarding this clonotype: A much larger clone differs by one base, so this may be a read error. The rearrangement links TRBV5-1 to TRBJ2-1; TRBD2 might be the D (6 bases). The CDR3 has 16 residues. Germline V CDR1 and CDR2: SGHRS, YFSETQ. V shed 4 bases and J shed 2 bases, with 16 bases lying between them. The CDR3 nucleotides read TGCGCCAGCAGCCAAGACAGCGGGTGGGCCTACAATGAGCAGTTCTTC. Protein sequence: CASSQDSGWAYNEQFF. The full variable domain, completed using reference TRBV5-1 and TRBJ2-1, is KAGVTQTPRYLIKTRGQQVTLSCSPISGHRSVSWYQQTPGQGLQFLFEYFSETQRNKGNFPGRFSGRQFSNSRSEMNVSTLELGDSALYLCASSQDSGWAYNEQFFGPGTRLTVL.

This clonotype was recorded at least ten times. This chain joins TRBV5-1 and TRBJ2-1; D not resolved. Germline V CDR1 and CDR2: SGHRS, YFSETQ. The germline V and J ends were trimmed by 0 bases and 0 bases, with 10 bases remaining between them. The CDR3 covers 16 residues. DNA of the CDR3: TGCGCCAGCAGCTTGGGACGCCCGCGCTCCTACAATGAGCAGTTCTTC. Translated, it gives CASSLGRPRSYNEQFF.

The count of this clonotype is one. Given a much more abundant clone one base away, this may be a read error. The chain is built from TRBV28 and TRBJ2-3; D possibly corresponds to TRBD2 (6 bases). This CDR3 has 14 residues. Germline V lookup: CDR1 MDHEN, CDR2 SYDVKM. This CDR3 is CATRRASSTDTRYF. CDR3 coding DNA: TGTGCCACACGGAGGGCTAGTAGCACAGATACGCGGTATTTT.

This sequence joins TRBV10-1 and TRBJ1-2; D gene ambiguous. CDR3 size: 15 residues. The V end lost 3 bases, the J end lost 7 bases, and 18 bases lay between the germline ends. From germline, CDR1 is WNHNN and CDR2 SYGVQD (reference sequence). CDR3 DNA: TGCGCCAGCAGTGATCCCGGACTCCCCTTGCCTGGCTACACCTTC. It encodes CASSDPGLPLPGYTF.